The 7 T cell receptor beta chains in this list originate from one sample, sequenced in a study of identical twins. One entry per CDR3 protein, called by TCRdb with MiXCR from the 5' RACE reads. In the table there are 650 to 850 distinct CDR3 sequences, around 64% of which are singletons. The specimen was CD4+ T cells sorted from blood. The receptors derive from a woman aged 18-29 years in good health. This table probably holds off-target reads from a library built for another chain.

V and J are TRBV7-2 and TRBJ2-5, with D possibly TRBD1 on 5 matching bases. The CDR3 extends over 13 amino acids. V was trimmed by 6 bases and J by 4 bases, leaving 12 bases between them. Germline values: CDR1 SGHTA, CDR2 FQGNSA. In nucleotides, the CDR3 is TGTGCCAGCAGTCAAAGGGGTGGAGAGACCCAGTACTTC. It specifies CASSQRGGETQYF. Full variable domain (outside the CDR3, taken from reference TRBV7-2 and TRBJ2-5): GAGVSQSPSNKVTEKGKDVELRCDPISGHTALYWYRQSLGQGLEFLIYFQGNSAPDKSGLPSDRFSAERTGGSVSTLTIQRTQQEDSAVYLCASSQRGGETQYFGPGTRLLVL.

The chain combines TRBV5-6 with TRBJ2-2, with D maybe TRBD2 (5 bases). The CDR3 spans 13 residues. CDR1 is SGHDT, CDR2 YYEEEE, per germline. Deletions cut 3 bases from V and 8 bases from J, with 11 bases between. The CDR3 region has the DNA TGTGCCAGCAGCTATGACGGGATGGGGGAGCTGTTTTTT. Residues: CASSYDGMGELFF.

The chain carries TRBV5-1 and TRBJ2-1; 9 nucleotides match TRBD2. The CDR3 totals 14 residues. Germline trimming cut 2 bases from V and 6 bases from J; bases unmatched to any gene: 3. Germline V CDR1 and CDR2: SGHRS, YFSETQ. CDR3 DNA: TGCGCCAGCAGCTTTGGCGGGGGGGGCAATGAGCAGTTCTTC. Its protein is CASSFGGGGNEQFF.

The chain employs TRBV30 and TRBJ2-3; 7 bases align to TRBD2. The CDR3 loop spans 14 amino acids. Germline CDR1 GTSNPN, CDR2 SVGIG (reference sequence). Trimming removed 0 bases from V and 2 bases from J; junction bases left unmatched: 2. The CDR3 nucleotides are TGTGCCTGGAGTGTGGGGGGGATCACAGATACGCAGTATTTT. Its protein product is CAWSVGGITDTQYF.

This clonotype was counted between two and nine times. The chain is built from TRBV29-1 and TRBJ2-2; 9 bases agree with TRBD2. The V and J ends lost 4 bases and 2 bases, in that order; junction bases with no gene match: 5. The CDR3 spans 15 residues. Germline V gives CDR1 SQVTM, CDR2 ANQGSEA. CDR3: CSVALAGVNTGELFF. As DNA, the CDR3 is TGCAGCGTTGCCTTAGCGGGGGTAAACACCGGGGAGCTGTTTTTT.

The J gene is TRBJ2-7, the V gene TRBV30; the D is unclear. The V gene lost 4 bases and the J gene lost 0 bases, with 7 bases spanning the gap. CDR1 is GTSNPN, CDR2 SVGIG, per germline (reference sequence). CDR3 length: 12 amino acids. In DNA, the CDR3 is TGTGCCTGGAAGGGCAGCTCCTACGAGCAGTACTTC. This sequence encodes CAWKGSSYEQYF.

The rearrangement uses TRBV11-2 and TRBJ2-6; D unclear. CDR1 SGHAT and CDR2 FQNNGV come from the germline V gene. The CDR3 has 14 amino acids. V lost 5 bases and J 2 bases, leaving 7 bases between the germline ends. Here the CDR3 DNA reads TGTGCCAGCAGCCTAACAACTGGGGCCAACGTCCTGACTTTC. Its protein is CASSLTTGANVLTF.